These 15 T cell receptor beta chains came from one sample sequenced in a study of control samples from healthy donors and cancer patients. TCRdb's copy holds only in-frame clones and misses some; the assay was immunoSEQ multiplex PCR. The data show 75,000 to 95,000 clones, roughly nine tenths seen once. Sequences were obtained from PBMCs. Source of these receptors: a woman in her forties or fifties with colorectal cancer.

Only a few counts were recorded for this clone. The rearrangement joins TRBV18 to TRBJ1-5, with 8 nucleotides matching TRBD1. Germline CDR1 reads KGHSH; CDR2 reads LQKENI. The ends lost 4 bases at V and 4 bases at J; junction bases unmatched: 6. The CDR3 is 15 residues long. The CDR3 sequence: CASSLGTGVNQPQHF. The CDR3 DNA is TGTGCCAGCTCACTAGGGACAGGCGTAAATCAGCCCCAGCATTTT.

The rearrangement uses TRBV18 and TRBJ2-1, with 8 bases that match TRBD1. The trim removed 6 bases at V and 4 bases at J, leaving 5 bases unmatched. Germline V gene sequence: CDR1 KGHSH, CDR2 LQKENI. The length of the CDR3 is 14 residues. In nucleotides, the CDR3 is TGTGCCAGCTCCCGACAGGGGATGTACAATGAGCAGTTCTTC. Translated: CASSRQGMYNEQFF.

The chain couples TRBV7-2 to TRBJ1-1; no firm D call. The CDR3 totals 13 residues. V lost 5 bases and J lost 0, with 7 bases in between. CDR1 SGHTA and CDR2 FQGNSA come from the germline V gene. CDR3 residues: CASSVVMNTEAFF. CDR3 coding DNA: TGTGCCAGCAGCGTCGTGATGAACACTGAAGCTTTCTTT. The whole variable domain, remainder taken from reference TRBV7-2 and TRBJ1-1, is GAGVSQSPSNKVTEKGKDVELRCDPISGHTALYWYRQSLGQGLEFLIYFQGNSAPDKSGLPSDRFSAERTGGSVSTLTIQRTQQEDSAVYLCASSVVMNTEAFFGQGTRLTVV.

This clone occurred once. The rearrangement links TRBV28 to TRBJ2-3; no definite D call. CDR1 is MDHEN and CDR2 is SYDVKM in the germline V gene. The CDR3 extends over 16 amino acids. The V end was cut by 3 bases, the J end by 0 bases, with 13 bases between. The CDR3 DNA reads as TGTGCCAGCAGTTTTGGTGTATCCTCTAGCACAGATACGCAGTATTTT. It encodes CASSFGVSSSTDTQYF.

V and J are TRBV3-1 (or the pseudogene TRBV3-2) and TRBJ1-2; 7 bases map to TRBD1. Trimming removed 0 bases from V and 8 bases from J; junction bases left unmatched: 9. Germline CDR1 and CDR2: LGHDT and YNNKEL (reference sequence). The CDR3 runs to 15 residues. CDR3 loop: CASSQDLRQGEGYTF. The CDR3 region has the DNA TGTGCCAGCAGCCAAGATTTGAGACAGGGTGAAGGCTACACCTTC.

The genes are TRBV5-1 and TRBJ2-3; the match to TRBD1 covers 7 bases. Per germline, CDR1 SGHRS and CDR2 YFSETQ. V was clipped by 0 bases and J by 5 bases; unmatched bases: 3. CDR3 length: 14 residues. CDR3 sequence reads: CASSLAQGLDTQYF. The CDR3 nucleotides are TGCGCCAGCAGCTTGGCACAGGGGTTAGATACGCAGTATTTT.

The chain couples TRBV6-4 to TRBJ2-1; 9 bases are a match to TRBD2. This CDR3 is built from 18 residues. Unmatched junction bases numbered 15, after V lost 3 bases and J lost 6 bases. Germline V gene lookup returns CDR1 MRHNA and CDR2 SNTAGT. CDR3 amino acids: CASSETGGGAPLGNEQFF. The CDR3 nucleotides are TGTGCCAGCAGTGAGACAGGCGGGGGGGCCCCTTTAGGCAATGAGCAGTTCTTC.

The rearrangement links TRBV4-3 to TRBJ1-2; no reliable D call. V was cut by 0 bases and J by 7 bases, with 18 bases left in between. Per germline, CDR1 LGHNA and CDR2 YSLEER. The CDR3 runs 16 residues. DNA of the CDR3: TGCGCCAGCAGCCAAGATCAAGGATCGCCGTTAATTGGCTACACCTTC. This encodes CASSQDQGSPLIGYTF.

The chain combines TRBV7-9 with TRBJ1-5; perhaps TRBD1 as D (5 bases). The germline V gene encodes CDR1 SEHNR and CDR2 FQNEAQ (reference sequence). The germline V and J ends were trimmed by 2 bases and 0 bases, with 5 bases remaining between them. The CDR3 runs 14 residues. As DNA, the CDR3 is TGTGCCAGCAGCTTAACAGGTAGCAATCAGCCCCAGCATTTT. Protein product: CASSLTGSNQPQHF.

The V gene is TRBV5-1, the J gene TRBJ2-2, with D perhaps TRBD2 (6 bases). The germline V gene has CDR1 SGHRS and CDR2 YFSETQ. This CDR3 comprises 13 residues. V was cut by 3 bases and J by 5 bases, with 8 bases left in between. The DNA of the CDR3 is TGCGCCAGCAGCTCCGGACTAACCGGGGAGCTGTTTTTT. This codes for CASSSGLTGELFF. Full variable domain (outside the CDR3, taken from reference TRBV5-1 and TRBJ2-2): KAGVTQTPRYLIKTRGQQVTLSCSPISGHRSVSWYQQTPGQGLQFLFEYFSETQRNKGNFPGRFSGRQFSNSRSEMNVSTLELGDSALYLCASSSGLTGELFFGEGSRLTVL.

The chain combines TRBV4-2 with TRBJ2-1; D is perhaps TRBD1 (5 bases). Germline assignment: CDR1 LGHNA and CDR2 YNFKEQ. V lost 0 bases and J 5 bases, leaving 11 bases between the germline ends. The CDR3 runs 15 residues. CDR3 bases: TGTGCCAGCAGCCAAGATATGGGCAGGGACAATGAGCAGTTCTTC. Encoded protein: CASSQDMGRDNEQFF.

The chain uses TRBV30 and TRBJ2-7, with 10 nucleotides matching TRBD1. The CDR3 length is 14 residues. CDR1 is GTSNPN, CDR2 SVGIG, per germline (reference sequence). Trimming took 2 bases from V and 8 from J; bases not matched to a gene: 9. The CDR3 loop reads CAWSRTGGYGKQYV. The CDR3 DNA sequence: TGTGCCTGGAGTAGGACAGGGGGGTACGGGAAGCAGTACGTC.

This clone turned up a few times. The CDR3 sequence: CASSPGRTLYGYTF. For the CDR3, the DNA is TGCGCCAGCAGCCCGGGACGGACTCTCTATGGCTACACCTTC. The chain couples TRBV5-1 to TRBJ1-2; D is perhaps TRBD1 (5 bases). V shed 4 bases and J shed 4 bases, with 14 bases lying between them. The V gene's germline CDR1 is SGHRS and CDR2 YFSETQ. This CDR3 contains 14 residues.

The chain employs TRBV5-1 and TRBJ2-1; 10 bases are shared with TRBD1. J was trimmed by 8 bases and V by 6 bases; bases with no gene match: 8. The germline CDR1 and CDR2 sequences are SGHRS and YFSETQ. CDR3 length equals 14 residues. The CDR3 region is CASTRRDRGDEQFF. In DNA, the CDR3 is TGCGCCAGCACTCGCCGGGACAGGGGAGATGAGCAGTTCTTC.

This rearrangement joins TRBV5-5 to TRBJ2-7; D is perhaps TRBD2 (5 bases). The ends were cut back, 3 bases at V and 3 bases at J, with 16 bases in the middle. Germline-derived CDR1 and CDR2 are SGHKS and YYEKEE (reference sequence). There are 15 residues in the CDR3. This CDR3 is CASSSWRRTYYEQYV. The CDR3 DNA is TGTGCCAGCAGCTCCTGGCGCAGGACTTACTACGAGCAGTACGTC.